The rows below give T cell receptor beta chains drawn from one sample of a study of identical twins. TCRdb processed the 5' RACE reads anew with MiXCR; each CDR3 protein has one entry. The sample contains 420,000 or so distinct CDR3 sequences, about 18% of which appear only once. Sequencing was carried out using naive T cells sorted from blood. The receptors originated from a man aged 45 to 65 in good health. CDR3s include the opening cysteine and the closing phenylalanine or tryptophan. The D gene is left open where the match is weak. The size entry is marked missing in some rows and otherwise reads once, few, many or a size class.

CDR3aa: CATRDQGDNEQFF; CDR3nt: TGTGCCACCAGAGATCAGGGTGACAATGAGCAGTTCTTC; d_gene: -; abundance: few; j_gene: TRBJ2-1; v_gene: TRBV24-1
CDR3aa: CASSMDRVVDSPLHF; CDR3nt: TGTGCCAGCAGTATGGACAGGGTGGTAGACTCACCCCTCCACTTT; d_gene: TRBD1; abundance: few; j_gene: TRBJ1-6; v_gene: TRBV6-1
CDR3aa: CASSFKTSGNEQFF; CDR3nt: TGTGCCAGCAGTTTCAAGACTAGCGGGAATGAGCAGTTCTTC; d_gene: TRBD2; abundance: -; j_gene: TRBJ2-1; v_gene: TRBV12-3/TRBV12-4
CDR3aa: CSARAGHLTSGVSTDTQYF; CDR3nt: TGCAGTGCTAGAGCAGGACACTTGACTAGCGGGGTTAGCACAGATACGCAGTATTTT; d_gene: TRBD2; abundance: few; j_gene: TRBJ2-3; v_gene: TRBV20-1
CDR3aa: CASGQGQGAYEQYF; CDR3nt: TGTGCCAGCGGCCAGGGACAGGGGGCCTACGAGCAGTACTTC; d_gene: TRBD1; abundance: -; j_gene: TRBJ2-7; v_gene: TRBV6-1
CDR3aa: CASSVAWASGVYEQYF; CDR3nt: TGTGCCAGCAGCGTAGCTTGGGCTAGCGGGGTCTACGAGCAGTACTTC; d_gene: TRBD2; abundance: -; j_gene: TRBJ2-7; v_gene: TRBV9
CDR3aa: CASSATNLNEKLFF; CDR3nt: TGTGCCAGCAGCGCTACGAACCTAAATGAAAAACTGTTTTTT; d_gene: -; abundance: -; j_gene: TRBJ1-4; v_gene: TRBV16
CDR3aa: CASSPRGSGSIDEQFF; CDR3nt: TGTGCCAGCAGCCCCCGGGGAAGCGGGAGTATCGATGAGCAGTTCTTC; d_gene: TRBD2; abundance: few; j_gene: TRBJ2-1; v_gene: TRBV5-6
CDR3aa: CSVTPEPDTQYF; CDR3nt: TGCAGCGTCACCCCGGAACCAGATACGCAGTATTTT; d_gene: -; abundance: many; j_gene: TRBJ2-3; v_gene: TRBV29-1
CDR3aa: CASSLVYGAAGYGYTF; CDR3nt: TGTGCCAGCAGCTTAGTTTATGGGGCAGCGGGCTATGGCTACACCTTC; d_gene: -; abundance: -; j_gene: TRBJ1-2; v_gene: TRBV7-2
CDR3aa: CSARNPLTGVHGYTF; CDR3nt: TGCAGTGCTAGAAACCCCCTGACAGGGGTGCATGGCTACACCTTC; d_gene: TRBD1; abundance: -; j_gene: TRBJ1-2; v_gene: TRBV20-1
CDR3aa: CASNDRAQETQYF; CDR3nt: TGCGCCAGCAATGACAGGGCCCAAGAGACCCAGTACTTC; d_gene: TRBD1; abundance: -; j_gene: TRBJ2-5; v_gene: TRBV10-1
CDR3aa: CSARRGSTNEKLFF; CDR3nt: TGCAGTGCTAGGCGAGGGAGCACTAATGAAAAACTGTTTTTT; d_gene: -; abundance: -; j_gene: TRBJ1-4; v_gene: TRBV20-1
CDR3aa: CASRQQGHEQYF; CDR3nt: TGTGCCAGCAGGCAACAGGGCCACGAGCAGTACTTC; d_gene: -; abundance: few; j_gene: TRBJ2-7; v_gene: TRBV6-2/TRBV6-3
CDR3aa: CASRPNARQPQHF; CDR3nt: TGTGCCAGCAGGCCGAATGCCCGGCAGCCCCAGCATTTT; d_gene: -; abundance: few; j_gene: TRBJ1-5; v_gene: TRBV28
CDR3aa: CASSSSVDTGELFF; CDR3nt: TGCGCCAGCAGTTCCAGTGTAGATACCGGGGAGCTGTTTTTT; d_gene: -; abundance: many; j_gene: TRBJ2-2; v_gene: TRBV5-1
CDR3aa: CASSELLGLQETQYF; CDR3nt: TGCGCCAGCAGTGAGCTTTTGGGATTACAAGAGACCCAGTACTTC; d_gene: -; abundance: few; j_gene: TRBJ2-5; v_gene: TRBV10-2
CDR3aa: CASSPDGLKTQYF; CDR3nt: TGTGCCAGCAGTCCGGACGGTCTAAAGACCCAGTACTTC; d_gene: -; abundance: few; j_gene: TRBJ2-5; v_gene: TRBV28
CDR3aa: CASSLGFSTSTDTQYF; CDR3nt: TGTGCCAGCAGTTTAGGTTTCAGCACTAGCACAGATACGCAGTATTTT; d_gene: -; abundance: few; j_gene: TRBJ2-3; v_gene: TRBV12-3/TRBV12-4
CDR3aa: CASSVRTPLVEQYF; CDR3nt: TGTGCCAGCAGTGTTCGAACGCCCCTAGTCGAGCAGTACTTC; d_gene: -; abundance: few; j_gene: TRBJ2-7; v_gene: TRBV27
CDR3aa: CASSLGLEQFF; CDR3nt: TGTGCCAGCAGTTTAGGCCTAGAGCAGTTCTTC; d_gene: -; abundance: many; j_gene: TRBJ2-1; v_gene: TRBV5-1
CDR3aa: CSVDAPGLAGGEQYF; CDR3nt: TGCAGCGTAGACGCACCCGGACTAGCGGGAGGCGAGCAGTACTTC; d_gene: TRBD2; abundance: few; j_gene: TRBJ2-7; v_gene: TRBV29-1
CDR3aa: CASTELAGTTDTQYF; CDR3nt: TGCGCCAGCACCGAACTAGCGGGAACCACAGATACGCAGTATTTT; d_gene: TRBD2; abundance: -; j_gene: TRBJ2-3; v_gene: TRBV5-1
CDR3aa: CASSPTMGAYNEQFF; CDR3nt: TGTGCCAGCAGTCCGACGATGGGGGCCTACAATGAGCAGTTCTTC; d_gene: -; abundance: -; j_gene: TRBJ2-1; v_gene: TRBV6-1
CDR3aa: CATSDPSRTYEQYF; CDR3nt: TGTGCCACCAGTGACCCAAGCAGAACCTACGAGCAGTACTTC; d_gene: -; abundance: many; j_gene: TRBJ2-7; v_gene: TRBV24-1
CDR3aa: CASSQDQAGAKFNEQFF; CDR3nt: TGCGCCAGCAGCCAAGATCAGGCGGGAGCAAAATTCAATGAGCAGTTCTTC; d_gene: TRBD2; abundance: many; j_gene: TRBJ2-1; v_gene: TRBV4-3
CDR3aa: CASSLDRNTQYF; CDR3nt: TGTGCCAGCAGTTTGGACCGCAATACGCAGTATTTT; d_gene: -; abundance: many; j_gene: TRBJ2-3; v_gene: TRBV27
CDR3aa: CASRSDRNAAETYEQYF; CDR3nt: TGTGCCAGCAGATCTGACAGGAACGCAGCAGAGACCTACGAGCAGTACTTC; d_gene: -; abundance: many; j_gene: TRBJ2-7; v_gene: TRBV6-1
CDR3aa: CSARDLGRPGGGYTF; CDR3nt: TGCAGTGCTAGAGATCTCGGGCGGCCGGGGGGGGGCTACACCTTC; d_gene: -; abundance: -; j_gene: TRBJ1-2; v_gene: TRBV20-1
CDR3aa: CSVEGREGHEQYF; CDR3nt: TGCAGCGTCGAGGGCCGTGAGGGCCACGAGCAGTACTTC; d_gene: -; abundance: -; j_gene: TRBJ2-7; v_gene: TRBV29-1
CDR3aa: CAISAGKATPLSTNEKLFF; CDR3nt: TGTGCCATCAGTGCGGGAAAAGCCACCCCTCTTTCAACTAATGAAAAACTGTTTTTT; d_gene: -; abundance: -; j_gene: TRBJ1-4; v_gene: TRBV10-3
CDR3aa: CASRPTSGSGQETQYF; CDR3nt: TGCGCCAGCAGGCCTACTAGCGGGAGCGGACAAGAGACCCAGTACTTC; d_gene: TRBD2; abundance: -; j_gene: TRBJ2-5; v_gene: TRBV5-1
CDR3aa: CASSPAGLAFIASTDTQYF; CDR3nt: TGTGCCAGCAGCCCCGCGGGACTAGCCTTTATAGCTAGCACAGATACGCAGTATTTT; d_gene: TRBD2; abundance: many; j_gene: TRBJ2-3; v_gene: TRBV3-1
CDR3aa: CASSQEFSTSYEQYF; CDR3nt: TGTGCCAGCAGCCAAGAATTTAGTACCTCCTACGAGCAGTACTTC; d_gene: -; abundance: -; j_gene: TRBJ2-7; v_gene: TRBV4-2
CDR3aa: CASSLVGRVGEQFF; CDR3nt: TGTGCCAGCAGCTTAGTGGGGAGGGTCGGTGAGCAGTTCTTC; d_gene: TRBD2; abundance: few; j_gene: TRBJ2-1; v_gene: TRBV7-2
CDR3aa: CASSIRSTYNEQFF; CDR3nt: TGTGCCAGCAGTATCCGGTCAACCTACAATGAGCAGTTCTTC; d_gene: -; abundance: many; j_gene: TRBJ2-1; v_gene: TRBV6-1
CDR3aa: CSAKIRGLQETQYF; CDR3nt: TGCAGTGCTAAGATTCGCGGGTTACAAGAGACCCAGTACTTC; d_gene: -; abundance: many; j_gene: TRBJ2-5; v_gene: TRBV20-1
CDR3aa: CASSQDLTSGGDYNEQFF; CDR3nt: TGCGCCAGCAGCCAAGATCTCACTAGCGGGGGGGACTACAATGAGCAGTTCTTC; d_gene: TRBD2; abundance: many; j_gene: TRBJ2-1; v_gene: TRBV4-3
CDR3aa: CSASGGSGLRGTQYF; CDR3nt: TGCAGTGCTAGTGGTGGTAGCGGCCTCCGGGGGACCCAGTACTTC; d_gene: -; abundance: many; j_gene: TRBJ2-5; v_gene: TRBV20-1
CDR3aa: CASSGEQEQETQYF; CDR3nt: TGTGCCAGCAGCGGAGAACAGGAGCAAGAGACCCAGTACTTC; d_gene: -; abundance: many; j_gene: TRBJ2-5; v_gene: TRBV5-6
CDR3aa: CASSLAGGIGGYEQYF; CDR3nt: TGCGCCAGCAGCTTGGCCGGAGGGATCGGGGGCTACGAGCAGTACTTC; d_gene: -; abundance: -; j_gene: TRBJ2-7; v_gene: TRBV5-1
CDR3aa: CASRVSGSHGNEQFF; CDR3nt: TGTGCCAGCAGGGTTAGCGGGAGTCATGGCAATGAGCAGTTCTTC; d_gene: TRBD2; abundance: few; j_gene: TRBJ2-1; v_gene: TRBV12-3/TRBV12-4
CDR3aa: CASSSLGLAGVKNIQYF; CDR3nt: TGTGCCAGCAGTTCCCTTGGACTAGCGGGGGTGAAAAACATTCAGTACTTC; d_gene: TRBD2; abundance: many; j_gene: TRBJ2-4; v_gene: TRBV12-3/TRBV12-4
CDR3aa: CASGHLAGGLTDTQYF; CDR3nt: TGTGCCAGCGGCCACCTGGCGGGAGGACTCACAGATACGCAGTATTTT; d_gene: TRBD2; abundance: few; j_gene: TRBJ2-3; v_gene: TRBV28
CDR3aa: CASSSHLIRASGNDYNEQFF; CDR3nt: TGTGCCAGCAGTTCCCATCTAATCAGGGCTAGCGGGAATGACTACAATGAGCAGTTCTTC; d_gene: TRBD2; abundance: -; j_gene: TRBJ2-1; v_gene: TRBV28
CDR3aa: CASSLAGRWQETQYF; CDR3nt: TGTGCCAGCAGCTTAGCGGGCAGATGGCAAGAGACCCAGTACTTC; d_gene: -; abundance: few; j_gene: TRBJ2-5; v_gene: TRBV7-9
CDR3aa: CASSLGPTNEQFF; CDR3nt: TGTGCCAGCAGCCTGGGACCCACCAATGAGCAGTTCTTC; d_gene: -; abundance: -; j_gene: TRBJ2-1; v_gene: TRBV14
CDR3aa: CASRRTARVPETQYF; CDR3nt: TGTGCCAGCAGACGGACCGCTCGGGTCCCAGAGACCCAGTACTTC; d_gene: -; abundance: few; j_gene: TRBJ2-5; v_gene: TRBV7-2
CDR3aa: CASNERGGSGSYEQYF; CDR3nt: TGTGCCAGCAACGAGAGGGGCGGGAGTGGCTCCTACGAGCAGTACTTC; d_gene: TRBD2; abundance: -; j_gene: TRBJ2-7; v_gene: TRBV6-2/TRBV6-3
CDR3aa: CASCKAGVLETQYF; CDR3nt: TGTGCCTCTTGCAAAGCGGGGGTTTTAGAGACCCAGTACTTC; d_gene: TRBD2; abundance: -; j_gene: TRBJ2-5; v_gene: TRBV6-1